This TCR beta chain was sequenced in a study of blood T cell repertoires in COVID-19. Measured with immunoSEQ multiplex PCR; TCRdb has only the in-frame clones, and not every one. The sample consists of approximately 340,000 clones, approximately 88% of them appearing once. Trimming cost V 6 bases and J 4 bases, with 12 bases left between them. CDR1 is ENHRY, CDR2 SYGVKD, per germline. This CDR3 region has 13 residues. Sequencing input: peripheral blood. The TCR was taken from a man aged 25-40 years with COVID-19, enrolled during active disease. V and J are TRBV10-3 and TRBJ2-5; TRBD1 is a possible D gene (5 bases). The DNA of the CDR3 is TGTGCCATCAGCAGGGCAGGGTCAGAGACCCAGTACTTC. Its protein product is CAISRAGSETQYF.